Below are 29 T cell receptor beta chains sequenced from a single sample in a study of beta chain features in type 1 diabetes. Isolated RNA was reverse transcribed in full, so expressed TCRB transcripts were sequenced. Measured with immunoSEQ multiplex PCR; TCRdb has only the in-frame clones, and not every one. The data contain around 300,000 clones, approximately 11% of them singletons. Sequenced sample: naive CD4+ T cells from blood. The receptors come from a woman in her 30s in good health.

This clone turned up a few times. The chain uses TRBV25-1 and TRBJ2-5; 14 bases are a match to TRBD2. The CDR3 covers 16 residues. Germline V gene lookup returns CDR1 MGHDK and CDR2 SYGVNS. V trimming: 2 bases; J trimming: 5 bases; junction bases outside the gene matches: 4. The chain's CDR3 is CASSETGLAGAETQYF. The DNA of the CDR3 is TGTGCCAGCAGTGAAACGGGACTAGCGGGAGCGGAGACCCAGTACTTC.

This clone was recorded a few times. J is TRBJ2-3 and V is TRBV7-9; TRBD1 is a possible D gene (6 bases). Germline CDR1 and CDR2: SEHNR and FQNEAQ (reference sequence). The CDR3 is 16 amino acids. V gave up 5 bases and J gave up 1 base, with 16 bases separating them. CDR3 sequence reads: CASSLRTGSGTDTQYF. For the CDR3, the DNA is TGTGCCAGCAGCCTCCGAACAGGGTCCGGCACAGATACGCAGTATTTT.

This clone was seen a few times. The chain has TRBV5-8 and TRBJ2-1; 9 bases are a match to TRBD2. Germline V CDR1 and CDR2: SGHTS, YDEGEE. Losses at the gene ends were 4 bases for V and 6 bases for J; bases not matched to a gene: 14. There are 17 residues in the CDR3. This CDR3 is CASSLHQTSGPSNEQFF. For the CDR3, the DNA is TGTGCCAGCAGCCTCCACCAAACTAGCGGGCCCTCCAATGAGCAGTTCTTC.

This chain uses TRBV9 with TRBJ2-1, with 7 bases matching TRBD2. The CDR3 runs to 16 residues. Trimming removed 4 bases from V and 7 bases from J; junction bases left unmatched: 14. Germline V gene data show CDR1 as SGDLS and CDR2 as YYNGEE. This CDR3 reads CASSTDPRGSTNEQFF. CDR3 nucleotides: TGTGCCAGCAGCACCGACCCTCGCGGGAGCACAAATGAGCAGTTCTTC.

This sequence joins TRBV13 and TRBJ2-3; TRBD1 matches at 7 bases. This CDR3 contains 15 residues. Germline lookup yields CDR1 PRHDT and CDR2 FYEKMQ (reference sequence). With V trimmed by 5 bases and J by 0 bases, 5 bases remained unmatched. CDR3 DNA sequence: TGTGCCAGCAGCCGAAACAGGGGCAGCACAGATACGCAGTATTTT. This codes for CASSRNRGSTDTQYF.

This clone showed up just a few times. The chain links TRBV29-1 to TRBJ2-2; TRBD1 aligns across 12 bases. V dropped 5 bases and J dropped 7; count of bases not matched to a gene: 8. Germline V CDR1 and CDR2: SQVTM, ANQGSEA. The CDR3 totals 15 residues. CDR3 DNA: TGCAGCGTTCGGGGACAGGGGGCATATATCGGGGAGCTGTTTTTT. This gives the protein CSVRGQGAYIGELFF.

This clone was picked up a small number of times. The chain is built from TRBV5-1 and TRBJ2-3, with 9 bases lining up with TRBD1. CDR1 is SGHRS, CDR2 YFSETQ, per germline. The CDR3 totals 15 residues. V shed 4 bases and J 3 bases; nucleotides not matched to a gene: 6. CDR3: CASSRIGTGTDTQYF. The CDR3 nucleotides read TGCGCCAGCAGCAGAATCGGGACAGGGACAGATACGCAGTATTTT.

This chain links TRBV5-6 with TRBJ2-7; perhaps TRBD2 as D (5 bases). This CDR3 has 15 amino acids. Germline V lookup: CDR1 SGHDT, CDR2 YYEEEE. The ends were cut back, 3 bases at V and 2 bases at J, with 15 bases in the middle. The DNA of the CDR3 is TGTGCCAGCAGCTCATTCGTCGGGGTTGCCTACGAGCAGTACTTC. This translates into CASSSFVGVAYEQYF.

The chain couples TRBV2 to TRBJ2-7; D possibly corresponds to TRBD2 (6 bases). The CDR3 consists of 13 residues. Per germline, CDR1 SNHLY and CDR2 FYNNEI. Trimming pared 5 bases from V and 5 bases from J, leaving 13 bases between. CDR3 in DNA: TGTGCCAGCAGTCTACGGGAGTTGGACGAGCAGTACTTC. Its protein is CASSLRELDEQYF.

This clone was counted a few times. The V call is TRBV6-5, the J call TRBJ2-5; 7 nucleotides align to TRBD2. V shed 5 bases and J 4 bases; nucleotides not matched to a gene: 7. From germline, CDR1 is MNHEY and CDR2 SVGAGI. CDR3 length equals 14 residues. The CDR3: CASSLRGRGETQYF. The CDR3 DNA sequence: TGTGCCAGCAGTCTACGAGGGAGGGGAGAGACCCAGTACTTC.

This clone was observed a few times. The chain recombines TRBV11-2 with TRBJ2-5, with TRBD1 as a possible D gene (6 bases). The germline V gene encodes CDR1 SGHAT and CDR2 FQNNGV. The CDR3 is made up of 14 amino acids. With 3 bases removed from V and 6 bases from J, the gap between germline ends came to 14 bases. CDR3 DNA: TGTGCCAGCAGCTTCACGAAGGGGGAGAAGACCCAGTACTTC. Translating it yields CASSFTKGEKTQYF.

This clone appeared a few times. The gene calls are TRBV19 and TRBJ2-7; 9 bases match TRBD1. The V gene's germline CDR1 is LNHDA and CDR2 SQIVND (reference sequence). Germline trimming cut 7 bases from V and 0 bases from J; bases unmatched to any gene: 10. The CDR3 is 16 amino acids. The DNA of the CDR3 is TGTGCCAGTACAAACCCCGGGACAGGGAGCTCCTACGAGCAGTACTTC. Amino acids: CASTNPGTGSSYEQYF.

This clone was counted only a few times. V gene TRBV11-2 combines with J gene TRBJ2-7, with D hard to call. The germline CDR1 and CDR2 sequences are SGHAT and FQNNGV. The CDR3 has 11 residues. Trimming pared 2 bases from V and 4 bases from J, leaving 3 bases between. CDR3 residues: CASSLQYEQYF. The DNA for the CDR3 is TGTGCCAGCAGCTTACAGTACGAGCAGTACTTC.

V is TRBV18 and J is TRBJ1-2, with TRBD1 matching over 9 bases. CDR1 is KGHSH, CDR2 LQKENI, per germline. The CDR3 loop spans 14 amino acids. With 5 bases clipped from V and 2 bases from J, the junction kept 3 bases outside the gene matches. The CDR3 loop reads CASSTDRGNYGYTF. Written as DNA, the CDR3 is TGTGCCAGCTCAACGGACAGGGGAAACTATGGCTACACCTTC.

This clone turned up a few times. This chain connects TRBV5-1 to TRBJ1-2, with TRBD1 matching over 7 bases. After removal of 2 bases from V and 6 bases from J, the junction contained 4 bases not matched to a gene. The CDR3 contains 13 residues. Germline values: CDR1 SGHRS, CDR2 YFSETQ. The CDR3 here is CASSFQGDNGYTF. DNA for the CDR3: TGCGCCAGCAGCTTTCAGGGGGACAATGGCTACACCTTC.

A note on this clone: This same CDR3 is encoded by further DNA sequences in the sample. This chain joins TRBV5-4 and TRBJ2-1; 12 bases map to TRBD2. V lost 5 bases, J lost 4 bases, and 4 bases stayed unmatched. The CDR3 contains 15 residues. Germline values: CDR1 SGHNT, CDR2 YYREEE (reference sequence). DNA for the CDR3: TGTGCCAGCAGTCGGACTAGCGGGACTTACAATGAGCAGTTCTTC. Its translation: CASSRTSGTYNEQFF. The full variable domain, rest sourced from reference TRBV5-4 and TRBJ2-1, is ETGVTQSPTHLIKTRGQQVTLRCSSQSGHNTVSWYQQALGQGPQFIFQYYREEENGRGNFPPRFSGLQFPNYSSELNVNALELDDSALYLCASSRTSGTYNEQFFGPGTRLTVL.

This clone was counted only a few times. CDR3 DNA: TGTGCCTGGAGTGTAAGGCAGGGGTATGGCTACACCTTC. As protein: CAWSVRQGYGYTF. The genes are TRBV30 and TRBJ1-2, with D perhaps matching TRBD1 (6 bases). In germline, CDR1 is GTSNPN, CDR2 SVGIG (reference sequence). Trimming left V 0 bases short and J 5 bases short, with 10 bases between. The CDR3 sequence is 13 residues long. Drawing the rest from reference TRBV30 and TRBJ1-2, the complete variable domain is SQTIHQWPATLVQPVGSPLSLECTVEGTSNPNLYWYRQAAGRGLQLLFYSVGIGQISSEVPQNLSASRPQDRQFILSSKKLLLSDSGFYLCAWSVRQGYGYTFGSGTRLTVV.

The chain carries TRBV9 and TRBJ1-2, with D perhaps matching TRBD1 (6 bases). Trimming pared 4 bases from V and 5 bases from J, leaving 9 bases between. The CDR3 is made up of 12 amino acids. CDR1 SGDLS and CDR2 YYNGEE come from the germline V gene. DNA of the CDR3: TGTGCCAGCAGCTCCACAGGGTATGGCTACACCTTC. Its protein product is CASSSTGYGYTF.

This clone has more than one count but fewer than ten. This chain links TRBV19 with TRBJ2-5, with TRBD1 as a possible D gene (6 bases). V lost 5 bases to trimming and J lost 2 bases, with 24 bases between them. In germline, CDR1 is LNHDA, CDR2 SQIVND (reference sequence). This CDR3 spans 18 amino acids. DNA of the CDR3: TGTGCCAGTAGTCCACACCGTAGGAGGACAGATGAACAAGAGACCCAGTACTTC. Translation gives CASSPHRRRTDEQETQYF.

This clone has more than one count but fewer than ten. The chain has TRBV5-1 and TRBJ2-7, with D possibly matching TRBD1 (6 bases). V lost 0 bases, J lost 4 bases, and 17 bases lay in between. CDR1 SGHRS and CDR2 YFSETQ come from the germline V gene. CDR3 length equals 16 residues. CDR3 in amino acids: CASSLALGQKGYEQYF. In nucleotides, the CDR3 is TGCGCCAGCAGCTTGGCCCTCGGACAGAAGGGGTACGAGCAGTACTTC.

This clone was seen a few times. Here the CDR3 DNA reads TGCAGCGGAGTCCCCGGTGGGGACTGGCACGCTGAAGCTTTCTTT. Protein sequence: CSGVPGGDWHAEAFF. The chain carries TRBV29-1 and TRBJ1-1, with D possibly TRBD1 on 5 matching bases. Germline V gene sequence: CDR1 SQVTM, CDR2 ANQGSEA. The germline V and J ends were trimmed by 7 bases and 6 bases, with 24 bases remaining between them. This CDR3 has 15 amino acids.

The chain recombines TRBV18 with TRBJ2-3; D might be TRBD2 (6 bases). This CDR3 region has 15 residues. Trimming took off 2 bases at V and 11 bases at J, with 20 bases between the two ends. Germline CDR1 reads KGHSH; CDR2 reads LQKENI. This chain's CDR3 is CASSPSLAGTEGQYF. The DNA of the CDR3 is TGTGCCAGCTCACCATCGCTGGCGGGAACGGAGGGGCAGTATTTT.

In DNA form, the CDR3 reads TGCGCCAGCAGCCAAGATAGGGGCCGTATCTACACCTTC. Its protein product is CASSQDRGRIYTF. The chain employs TRBV4-3 and TRBJ1-2; TRBD1 might be the D (5 bases). This CDR3 contains 13 residues. V was shortened by 0 bases and J by 10 bases, with 12 bases between the two germline ends. The germline gives CDR1 LGHNA, CDR2 YSLEER.

The gene calls are TRBV7-2 and TRBJ2-2; TRBD2 matches 10 bases. The CDR3 totals 16 residues. The V and J ends lost 5 bases and 4 bases, in that order; junction bases with no gene match: 7. The germline V gene encodes CDR1 SGHTA and CDR2 FQGNSA. In DNA, the CDR3 is TGTGCCAGCAGCCCTCGACTAGCGGGCCTCACCGGGGAGCTGTTTTTT. Translation: CASSPRLAGLTGELFF.

J is TRBJ2-4 and V is TRBV6-1; 8 nucleotides match TRBD2. CDR1 is MNHNS and CDR2 is SASEGT in the germline V gene. This CDR3 contains 14 residues. V lost 7 bases, J lost 8 bases, and 10 bases stayed unmatched. The CDR3 DNA is TGTGCCAGCACCGTACTTAGCGGGATCGACATTCAGTACTTC. Translating gives CASTVLSGIDIQYF.

The chain has TRBV7-8 and TRBJ2-5, with 16 bases that match TRBD2. With 1 base clipped from V and 7 bases from J, the junction kept 12 bases outside the gene matches. Germline V lookup: CDR1 SGHVS, CDR2 FQNEAQ. The length of the CDR3 is 19 residues. CDR3 coding DNA: TGTGCCAGCAGCTTAGTGCTGGGACTAGCGGGAGGGGGGTCCGGGACCCAGTACTTC. It specifies CASSLVLGLAGGGSGTQYF.

This clone was picked up a small number of times. J is TRBJ2-3 and V is TRBV7-3, with TRBD1 as a possible D gene (6 bases). CDR1 and CDR2 from the germline V gene are SGHTA and FQGTGA. Trimming removed 5 bases from V and 2 bases from J, with 11 bases in between. This CDR3 has 14 amino acids. The CDR3 DNA follows: TGTGCCAGCAGCCCAGGACAGTCCACAGATACGCAGTATTTT. It specifies CASSPGQSTDTQYF. Drawing the rest from reference TRBV7-3 and TRBJ2-3, the complete variable domain is GAGVSQTPSNKVTEKGKYVELRCDPISGHTALYWYRQSLGQGPEFLIYFQGTGAADDSGLPNDRFFAVRPEGSVSTLKIQRTERGDSAVYLCASSPGQSTDTQYFGPGTRLTVL.

The gene calls are TRBV7-2 and TRBJ1-2; D might be TRBD1 (5 bases). The CDR3 has 14 residues. V was cut by 1 base and J by 7 bases, with 13 bases left in between. Germline CDR1 reads SGHTA; CDR2 reads FQGNSA. The DNA of the CDR3 is TGTGCCAGCAGCTTAGACCAGGGCTTGGCTGGCTACACCTTC. This codes for CASSLDQGLAGYTF.

The V call is TRBV7-9, the J call TRBJ2-1; D not certain. V lost 5 bases to trimming and J lost 5 bases, with 13 bases between them. CDR3 length: 14 amino acids. Per germline, CDR1 SEHNR and CDR2 FQNEAQ (reference sequence). DNA for the CDR3: TGTGCCAGCAGCCCTAGTGCCAGCCACAATGAGCAGTTCTTC. Translating gives CASSPSASHNEQFF.